This entry is about one TCR beta chain. The sample belongs to a study of blood T cell repertoires in COVID-19. Study in general: PBMCs, B-cell-depleted T cells, or T cells provided the cDNA or gDNA that made up the material.

Recruits, aged about 18 to 95 years, lived in some 25 US areas. Participants reported their clinical history, and cohort assignment relied on those reports. In the original processing: Estimates of nucleated cell counts were drawn from the amplification of reference gene primers. Sequencing was performed with immunoSEQ multiplex PCR; in TCRdb, only in-frame clones are kept and a portion is missing. Clonal size and the V and J genes are those of that table, whereas D and trimming came from the DNA. The table includes roughly 160,000 clones, 81% detected once. From germline, CDR1 is SQVTM and CDR2 ANQGSEA. The CDR3 extends over 13 amino acids. V was pared by 6 bases and J by 5 bases, with 9 bases of the junction left unmatched.

The sequence derives from a woman in her thirties or forties with acute COVID-19. The rearrangement joins TRBV29-1 to TRBJ2-7, with 8 bases identical to TRBD1. The specimen sequenced was PBMCs or T cells enriched from blood (not recorded which). CDR3 loop: CSVTGTGNDEQYF. The CDR3 region has the DNA TGCAGCGTCACCGGGACAGGCAACGACGAGCAGTACTTC.